The entry below gives a single T cell receptor (beta chain) sequence along with its context. Being one base from a much bigger clone, this may be a read error. The same CDR3 can be traced to other DNA sequences in this sample. The data belong to a study of blood T cell repertoires in COVID-19. J lost 3 bases, V lost 2 bases, and 21 bases had no gene match. The germline gives CDR1 WNHNN, CDR2 SYGVQD (reference sequence). CDR3 length: 21 amino acids. Assay: immunoSEQ multiplex PCR; the TCRdb copy retains only in-frame clones and omits some. The sample has over 150,000 clones, around four fifths seen once.

The chain employs TRBV10-1 and TRBJ1-4, with TRBD1 matching 7 bases. This receptor was identified in a woman older than 75 with COVID-19, enrolled during active disease. The material sequenced was peripheral blood. The CDR3 spells CASSEGAGGRGTVTSNEKLFF. The CDR3 DNA reads TGCGCCAGCAGTGAGGGGGCGGGGGGTCGGGGGACAGTCACCTCTAATGAAAAACTGTTTTTT.